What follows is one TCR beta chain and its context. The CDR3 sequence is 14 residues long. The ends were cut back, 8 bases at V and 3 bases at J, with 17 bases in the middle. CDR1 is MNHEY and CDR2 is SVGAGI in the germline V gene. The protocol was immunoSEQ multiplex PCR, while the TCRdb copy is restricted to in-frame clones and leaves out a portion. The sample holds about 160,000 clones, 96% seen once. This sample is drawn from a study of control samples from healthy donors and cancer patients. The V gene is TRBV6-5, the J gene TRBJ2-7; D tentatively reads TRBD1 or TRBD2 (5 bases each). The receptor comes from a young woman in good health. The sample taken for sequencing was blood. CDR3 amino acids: CASGRDPGNYEQYF. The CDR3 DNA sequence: TGTGCCAGCGGCCGGGACCCGGGTAACTACGAGCAGTACTTC.